This T cell receptor beta chain was sequenced for a study of shared T cell receptors in the human thymus. CDR3 length: 16 amino acids. V was clipped by 1 base and J by 4 bases; unmatched bases: 5. CDR1 and CDR2 from the germline V gene are SEHNR and FQNEAQ (reference sequence). The data were produced by immunoSEQ multiplex PCR, yet TCRdb's version contains in-frame clones alone and is incomplete. This sample has over 650,000 clones, with approximately 89% found just once. This same sample was also taken into another study, of human thymus T cells. According to that study: Thymus tissue was removed during corrective cardiac surgery. Biased V and J segment usage appeared in thymus and peripheral blood.

The J gene is TRBJ2-3, the V gene TRBV7-9; 10 nucleotides line up with TRBD2. This receptor was identified in a boy under three years old with a congenital heart defect. Specimen: thymocytes. The CDR3 loop is CASSLGLAGASDTQYF. In nucleotides, the CDR3 is TGTGCCAGCAGCTTAGGCCTAGCGGGAGCGTCAGATACGCAGTATTTT.